Sequencing of this T cell receptor beta chain was carried out in a study of T cells in Graves' hyperthyroidism and ophthalmopathy. Findings and caveats of the study: Expanded thyroid clonotypes (above 0.001) were mostly also found in blood.

The CDR3 regions of TCR beta were amplified from RNA transcripts. HTBI primers drove first-round RT-PCR of the TCR CDR3. TCRdb re-called the multiplex PCR reads through MiXCR, storing one row per CDR3 protein. The table shows about 380,000 distinct CDR3 sequences, with around a sixth occurring only once. Patients affected by ophthalmopathy presented a Clinical Activity Score of at least 3, a NOSPECS grade of at least 4, and disease duration below 3 months. CDR3 length: 15 amino acids. Germline-derived CDR1 and CDR2 are LNHNV and YYDKDF (reference sequence). Trimming stripped 0 bases from V and 1 base from J, with 9 bases between. This clonotype was counted at least ten times. What it binds is unknown.

The clonotype comes from a man younger than 35 with Graves' ophthalmopathy. Sequenced sample: blood. V usage is TRBV15 and J usage is TRBJ1-1; no clear D. The CDR3 DNA is TGTGCCACCAGCAGAGATCTCGGAGGGAACACTGAAGCTTTCTTT. It translates to CATSRDLGGNTEAFF.